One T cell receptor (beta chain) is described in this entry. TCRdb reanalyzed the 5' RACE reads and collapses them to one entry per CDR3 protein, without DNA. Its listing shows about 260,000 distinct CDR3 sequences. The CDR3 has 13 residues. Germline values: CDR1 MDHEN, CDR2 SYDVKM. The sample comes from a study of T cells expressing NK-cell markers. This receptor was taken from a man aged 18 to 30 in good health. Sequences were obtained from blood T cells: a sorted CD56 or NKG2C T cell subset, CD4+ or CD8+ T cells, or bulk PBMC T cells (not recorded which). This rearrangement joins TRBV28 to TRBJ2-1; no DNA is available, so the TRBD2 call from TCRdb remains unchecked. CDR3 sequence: CAGKGAGDNEQFF.